A single sample is the source of the 20 T cell receptor beta chains below, sequenced in a study of blood T cell repertoires in COVID-19. Sequencing was performed with immunoSEQ multiplex PCR; in TCRdb, only in-frame clones are kept and a portion is missing. Among 250,000 to 350,000 clones, approximately 91% were seen once, and the ten largest hold approximately 1%. Source material: PBMCs or T cells enriched from blood (not recorded which). The source of these receptors is a woman under 40 who had recovered from COVID-19.

The chain uses TRBV30 and TRBJ1-5, with a possible D match to TRBD1 (5 bases). The germline V and J ends were trimmed by 1 base and 5 bases, with 9 bases remaining between them. This CDR3 spans 13 amino acids. The germline V gene has CDR1 GTSNPN and CDR2 SVGIG (reference sequence). This chain's CDR3 is CAWSDGTDQPQHF. CDR3 DNA sequence: TGTGCCTGGAGTGACGGGACTGATCAGCCCCAGCATTTT.

The gene calls are TRBV29-1 and TRBJ1-1, with 8 bases that match TRBD1. Trimming took 7 bases from V and 1 from J; bases not matched to a gene: 5. This CDR3 has 13 residues. CDR1 SQVTM and CDR2 ANQGSEA come from the germline V gene. CDR3 sequence reads: CSAGQGQNTEAFF. As DNA, the CDR3 is TGCAGCGCCGGACAGGGTCAGAACACTGAAGCTTTCTTT.

The V call is TRBV7-2, the J call TRBJ1-2; the D gene is possibly TRBD1 (6 bases). The CDR3 consists of 15 residues. Trimming removed 2 bases from V and 8 bases from J, with 18 bases in between. Germline CDR1 and CDR2: SGHTA and FQGNSA. This CDR3 reads CASSLSGGGYSGYTF. The CDR3 nucleotides read TGTGCCAGCAGCTTATCGGGGGGCGGTTATTCGGGCTACACCTTC.

The chain is built from TRBV19 and TRBJ2-3, with D possibly TRBD2 on 6 matching bases. CDR3 length: 13 residues. Per germline, CDR1 LNHDA and CDR2 SQIVND (reference sequence). Deletions cut 5 bases from V and 2 bases from J, with 8 bases between. Written as DNA, the CDR3 is TGTGCCAGTAGTTGGACTATCACAGATACGCAGTATTTT. Encoded protein: CASSWTITDTQYF. Looking up the rest from reference TRBV19 and TRBJ2-3 gives the full variable domain: DGGITQSPKYLFRKEGQNVTLSCEQNLNHDAMYWYRQDPGQGLRLIYYSQIVNDFQKGDIAEGYSVSREKKESFPLTVTSAQKNPTAFYLCASSWTITDTQYFGPGTRLTVL.

Points on this clone: The same CDR3 also results from other DNA sequences found in this sample. The chain joins TRBV6-5 to TRBJ1-1; 8 bases map to TRBD1. CDR3 length: 14 residues. The V gene end was trimmed by 3 bases and the J gene end by 1 base; junction bases not matched to a gene: 1. CDR1 MNHEY and CDR2 SVGAGI come from the germline V gene. CDR3 in amino acids: CASSYGTGNTEAFF. The CDR3 DNA follows: TGTGCCAGCAGTTATGGGACAGGGAACACTGAAGCTTTCTTT.

V is TRBV9 and J is TRBJ1-1; D remains unclear. Trimming stripped 4 bases from V and 13 bases from J, with 11 bases between. CDR3 length equals 10 residues. The germline V gene encodes CDR1 SGDLS and CDR2 YYNGEE. DNA of the CDR3: TGTGCCAGCAGCCCCCAGGTGGGTTTCTTT. Amino acid sequence: CASSPQVGFF.

The chain couples TRBV29-1 to TRBJ1-1; D is perhaps TRBD1 (5 bases). The CDR3 spans 11 residues. Germline assignment: CDR1 SQVTM and CDR2 ANQGSEA. V was clipped by 7 bases and J by 8 bases, with 14 bases between them. CDR3 sequence reads: CSAGTPAEAFF. Written as DNA, the CDR3 is TGCAGCGCAGGGACTCCTGCCGAAGCTTTCTTT.

The V call is TRBV7-8, the J call TRBJ2-3; maybe TRBD2 (6 bases). This CDR3 has 15 residues. V lost 3 bases and J lost 1, with 11 bases in between. Germline V lookup: CDR1 SGHVS, CDR2 FQNEAQ. The CDR3 DNA reads as TGTGCCAGCAGCTTGGGGTGGGGGGGCACAGATACGCAGTATTTT. Protein: CASSLGWGGTDTQYF.

Here the CDR3 reads CASRRLGQGRRTEAFF. The CDR3 DNA reads TGTGCCAGCAGACGACTGGGCCAGGGCCGCCGCACTGAAGCTTTCTTT. The rearrangement links TRBV27 to TRBJ1-1; possibly TRBD1 for D (5 bases). The CDR3 length is 16 residues. Germline lookup yields CDR1 MNHEY and CDR2 SMNVEV (reference sequence). The germline V and J ends were trimmed by 6 bases and 4 bases, with 21 bases remaining between them.

The CDR3 DNA sequence: TGTGCCAGCAGCCAAGGACCCGACAGGCCTTACGAGCAGTACTTC. Translation gives CASSQGPDRPYEQYF. The chain combines TRBV4-2 with TRBJ2-7; perhaps TRBD1 as D (6 bases). Germline V lookup: CDR1 LGHNA, CDR2 YNFKEQ. The CDR3 contains 15 residues. Trimming removed 1 base at V and 4 bases at J, with 14 bases between.

This chain connects TRBV11-3 to TRBJ2-3; 8 bases are shared with TRBD2. The CDR3 length is 17 residues. The V gene's germline CDR1 is SGHNT and CDR2 YENEEA. Trimming took 1 base from V and 3 from J; bases not matched to a gene: 9. This chain's CDR3 is CASSLGETSGGTDTQYF. In nucleotides, the CDR3 is TGTGCCAGCAGCTTAGGAGAAACTAGCGGAGGGACAGATACGCAGTATTTT. The complete variable domain, with remaining parts taken from reference TRBV11-3 and TRBJ2-3, reads EAGVVQSPRYKIIEKKQPVAFWCNPISGHNTLYWYLQNLGQGPELLIRYENEEAVDDSQLPKDRFSAERLKGVDSTLKIQPAELGDSAVYLCASSLGETSGGTDTQYFGPGTRLTVL.

This chain uses TRBV15 with TRBJ2-3, with 10 bases fitting TRBD2. V was pared by 4 bases and J by 6 bases, with 13 bases of the junction left unmatched. In germline, CDR1 is LNHNV, CDR2 YYDKDF (reference sequence). CDR3 length: 17 amino acids. The CDR3, as DNA: TGTGCCACCAGCACTATCTCTAGCGGGAGAGGACGGGATACGCAGTATTTT. It is translated as CATSTISSGRGRDTQYF. The whole variable domain, filled in from reference TRBV15 and TRBJ2-3, reads DAMVIQNPRYQVTQFGKPVTLSCSQTLNHNVMYWYQQKSSQAPKLLFHYYDKDFNNEADTPDNFQSRRPNTSFCFLDIRSPGLGDTAMYLCATSTISSGRGRDTQYFGPGTRLTVL.

The rearrangement links TRBV6-2 or TRBV6-3 to TRBJ2-5; D might be TRBD2 (5 bases). V lost 0 bases, J lost 0 bases, and 11 bases lay in between. Germline assignment: CDR1 MNHEY and CDR2 SVGEGT. This CDR3 spans 16 amino acids. The CDR3 nucleotides are TGTGCCAGCAGTTACTCGAAACAGCGGCACCAAGAGACCCAGTACTTC. It yields the protein CASSYSKQRHQETQYF.

The V call is TRBV5-1, the J call TRBJ1-1; 7 nucleotides align to TRBD1. Losses at the gene ends were 5 bases for V and 2 bases for J; bases not matched to a gene: 6. Germline V gives CDR1 SGHRS, CDR2 YFSETQ. The CDR3 is 14 residues long. This CDR3 reads CASSRQGGNTEAFF. Written as DNA, the CDR3 is TGCGCCAGCAGTCGGCAGGGGGGTAACACTGAAGCTTTCTTT.

CDR3 sequence reads: CASSLGVGLATDTQYF. Here the CDR3 DNA reads TGTGCCAGCAGCTTGGGGGTGGGACTAGCAACAGATACGCAGTATTTT. The chain is built from TRBV5-5 and TRBJ2-3; 9 bases align to TRBD2. V shed 0 bases, J shed 3 bases, and the junction held 5 bases outside the gene matches. The germline gives CDR1 SGHKS, CDR2 YYEKEE (reference sequence). The length of the CDR3 is 16 residues. Full variable domain (missing parts from reference TRBV5-5 and TRBJ2-3): DAGVTQSPTHLIKTRGQQVTLRCSPISGHKSVSWYQQVLGQGPQFIFQYYEKEERGRGNFPDRFSARQFPNYSSELNVNALLLGDSALYLCASSLGVGLATDTQYFGPGTRLTVL.

The V and J genes are TRBV5-1 and TRBJ2-7; D is possibly TRBD2 (5 bases). Germline CDR1 reads SGHRS; CDR2 reads YFSETQ. Trimming removed 0 bases at V and 4 bases at J, with 11 bases between. The CDR3 extends over 14 amino acids. CDR3 in amino acids: CASSLDGSGYEQYF. For the CDR3, the DNA is TGCGCCAGCAGCTTGGACGGCAGCGGTTACGAGCAGTACTTC.

The chain combines TRBV2 with TRBJ1-1; 8 bases agree with TRBD1. The CDR3 consists of 16 residues. Trimming took 6 bases from V and 1 from J; bases not matched to a gene: 10. Germline V gene sequence: CDR1 SNHLY, CDR2 FYNNEI. The CDR3 spells CASRFRTGPKNTEAFF. The DNA of the CDR3 is TGTGCCAGCAGATTCCGGACAGGGCCAAAGAACACTGAAGCTTTCTTT.

This chain links TRBV7-9 with TRBJ2-5, with D unresolved. The CDR3 contains 13 residues. Germline V gives CDR1 SEHNR, CDR2 FQNEAQ (reference sequence). V lost 5 bases to trimming and J lost 1 base, with 8 bases between them. CDR3 bases: TGTGCCAGCAGCCGAGCCCTCCAAGAGACCCAGTACTTC. Translation: CASSRALQETQYF.

J is TRBJ1-2 and V is TRBV11-3, with TRBD1 matching over 7 bases. From germline, CDR1 is SGHNT and CDR2 YENEEA. With 4 bases clipped from V and 2 bases from J, the junction kept 4 bases outside the gene matches. This CDR3 is 14 amino acids long. This chain's CDR3 is CASSSPGQNYGYTF. In DNA form, the CDR3 reads TGTGCCAGCAGCTCACCGGGACAGAACTATGGCTACACCTTC.

This sequence joins TRBV30 and TRBJ1-2; 8 bases align to TRBD1. V shed 0 bases and J 3 bases; nucleotides not matched to a gene: 21. Germline V CDR1 and CDR2: GTSNPN, SVGIG (reference sequence). The CDR3 consists of 20 residues. The DNA of the CDR3 is TGTGCCTGGAGTGTAACCCCCTGGACAGGGTCCCGACCCGGTGACTATGGCTACACCTTC. Encoded protein: CAWSVTPWTGSRPGDYGYTF.